The 11 T cell receptor beta chains below come from one sample, sequenced in a study of cytomegalovirus exposure and HLA in healthy donors. A multiplex PCR was run with 60 Vbeta primers and 13 Jbeta primers. This table comes from immunoSEQ multiplex PCR, and its TCRdb copy is limited to in-frame clones, with some not included. The table lists under 150,000 clones, over 65% of them singletons, with around 2.5% in the top ten. Sequenced: PBMCs. These TCRs come from a male donor in good health and CMV-seronegative.

V and J are TRBV1 and TRBJ2-1; TRBD2, as called in the table, went unchecked against the DNA. TRBV1 is an annotated pseudogene. The CDR3 covers 21 residues. The DNA of the CDR3 is TGCACCAGCAGCCAAGTATCACTAGCGGGAGGTTTTTATCACTCCTACAATGAGCAGTTCTTC. Translated: CTSSQVSLAGGFYHSYNEQFF.

CDR3 DNA: TGCGCCAGCAGCCAAGTGAGATATCACAATGAGCAGTTCTTC. It codes for CASSQVRYHNEQFF. The chain links TRBV4-3 to TRBJ2-1; D gene unclear. There are 14 residues in the CDR3. Trimming stripped 1 base from V and 5 bases from J, with 9 bases between. Germline lookup yields CDR1 LGHNA and CDR2 YSLEER.

The V gene is TRBV6-5, the J gene TRBJ2-1; 7 bases line up with TRBD1. Trimming removed 5 bases from V and 6 bases from J; junction bases left unmatched: 1. The length of the CDR3 is 12 residues. Germline V gene lookup returns CDR1 MNHEY and CDR2 SVGAGI. The CDR3 sequence: CASSRQGNEQFF. In DNA form, the CDR3 reads TGTGCCAGCAGTAGACAGGGCAATGAGCAGTTCTTC.

This rearrangement joins TRBV27 to TRBJ2-2, with a weak D call TRBD2 (5 bases). The CDR3 contains 17 residues. Trimming stripped 0 bases from V and 4 bases from J, with 15 bases between. CDR1 is MNHEY, CDR2 SMNVEV, per germline (reference sequence). CDR3 nucleotide sequence: TGTGCCAGCAGTTTATCTGGGGAGTGGACCATCACCGGGGAGCTGTTTTTT. It is translated as CASSLSGEWTITGELFF.

The chain carries TRBV19 and TRBJ2-5; TRBD2 matches at 8 bases. In germline, CDR1 is LNHDA, CDR2 SQIVND (reference sequence). Trimming removed 5 bases from V and 5 bases from J; junction bases left unmatched: 10. This CDR3 comprises 15 residues. In DNA, the CDR3 is TGTGCCAGTAGTCCCGACCGGGAGGGCCAGGAGACCCAGTACTTC. As protein: CASSPDREGQETQYF.

The chain couples TRBV11-2 to TRBJ1-5; a possible D gene is TRBD1 (5 bases). The length of the CDR3 is 15 residues. V was shortened by 5 bases and J by 1 base, with 12 bases between the two germline ends. Germline V lookup: CDR1 SGHAT, CDR2 FQNNGV. As DNA, the CDR3 is TGTGCCAGCAGCAACGACCACAGGAGCAATCAGCCCCAGCATTTT. This gives the protein CASSNDHRSNQPQHF.

V usage is TRBV13 and J usage is TRBJ2-7; TRBD2 matches 11 bases. There are 15 residues in the CDR3. Per germline, CDR1 PRHDT and CDR2 FYEKMQ (reference sequence). The V gene end was trimmed by 4 bases and the J gene end by 4 bases; junction bases not matched to a gene: 6. CDR3 region: CASSYRLAGGYEQYF. The DNA for the CDR3 is TGTGCCAGCAGCTACCGCCTAGCGGGAGGATACGAGCAGTACTTC.

V is TRBV5-1 and J is TRBJ2-1; 14 bases are shared with TRBD2. The V and J ends lost 4 bases and 9 bases, in that order; junction bases with no gene match: 12. The CDR3 sequence is 17 residues long. The V gene's germline CDR1 is SGHRS and CDR2 YFSETQ. The CDR3 DNA reads as TGCGCCAGCAGCCAAGGGACTAGCGGGAGTTGGATCGGTGAGCAGTTCTTC. Protein sequence: CASSQGTSGSWIGEQFF.

J is TRBJ2-7 and V is TRBV27; 9 nucleotides agree with TRBD1. Trimming cost V 4 bases and J 6 bases; bases outside gene matches: 7. There are 14 residues in the CDR3. The germline V gene encodes CDR1 MNHEY and CDR2 SMNVEV (reference sequence). As DNA, the CDR3 is TGTGCCAGCAGTTATTCCGGGACAGGGCTCGAGCAGTACTTC. Encoded protein: CASSYSGTGLEQYF.

The chain recombines TRBV4-3 with TRBJ2-1, with 7 bases lining up with TRBD2. J gave up 4 bases and V 0 bases, and 9 bases lay outside the gene matches. Germline CDR1 and CDR2: LGHNA and YSLEER. This CDR3 has 17 residues. The CDR3 DNA reads TGCGCCAGCAGCCAAGAAGCGTTAGCGGGTGCTTACAATGAGCAGTTCTTC. As protein: CASSQEALAGAYNEQFF.

The V gene is TRBV5-1, the J gene TRBJ1-3; D not certain. Trimming shortened V by 0 bases and J by 5 bases, and 6 bases separated the two germline ends. Germline CDR1 SGHRS, CDR2 YFSETQ. CDR3 length: 13 residues. The CDR3 nucleotides read TGCGCCAGCAGCTTGGACACCAGAAACACCATATATTTT. The encoded protein is CASSLDTRNTIYF.